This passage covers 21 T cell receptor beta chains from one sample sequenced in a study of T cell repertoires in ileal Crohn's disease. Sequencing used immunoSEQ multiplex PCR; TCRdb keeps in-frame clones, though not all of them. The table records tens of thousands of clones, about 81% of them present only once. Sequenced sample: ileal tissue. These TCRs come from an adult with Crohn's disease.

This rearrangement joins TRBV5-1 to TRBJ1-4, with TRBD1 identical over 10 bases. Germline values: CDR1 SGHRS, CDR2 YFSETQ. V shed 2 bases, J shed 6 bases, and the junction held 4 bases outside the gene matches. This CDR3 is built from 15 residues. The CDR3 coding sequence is TGCGCCAGCAGCTTACCGGGACAGGGGTATGAAAAACTGTTTTTT. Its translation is CASSLPGQGYEKLFF.

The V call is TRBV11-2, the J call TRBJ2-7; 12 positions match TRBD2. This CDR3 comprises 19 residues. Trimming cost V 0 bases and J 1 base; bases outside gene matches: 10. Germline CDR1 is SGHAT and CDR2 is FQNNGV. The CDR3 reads CASSLDPPGLAGRSYEQYF. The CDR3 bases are TGTGCCAGCAGCTTAGATCCCCCTGGACTAGCGGGGAGATCCTACGAGCAGTACTTC.

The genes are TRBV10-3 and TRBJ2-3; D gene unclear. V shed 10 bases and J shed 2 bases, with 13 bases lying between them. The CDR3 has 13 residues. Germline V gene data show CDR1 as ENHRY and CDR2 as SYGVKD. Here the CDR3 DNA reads TGTGCCACCCAGGTGGCACCCACAGATACGCAGTATTTT. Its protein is CATQVAPTDTQYF.

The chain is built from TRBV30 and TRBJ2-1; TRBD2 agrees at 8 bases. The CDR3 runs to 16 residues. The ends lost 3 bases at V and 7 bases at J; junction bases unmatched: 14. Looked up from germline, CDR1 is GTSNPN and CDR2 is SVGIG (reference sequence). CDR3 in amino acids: CAWSQGGTSRGNEQFF. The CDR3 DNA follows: TGTGCCTGGAGCCAAGGGGGGACTAGTAGGGGTAATGAGCAGTTCTTC.

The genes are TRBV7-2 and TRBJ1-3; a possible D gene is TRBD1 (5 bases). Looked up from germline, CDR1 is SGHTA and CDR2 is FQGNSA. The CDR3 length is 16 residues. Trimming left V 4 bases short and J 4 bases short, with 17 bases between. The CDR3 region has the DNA TGTGCCAGCAGCTCACAGGCAAGGGTGCCCGGAAACACCATATATTTT. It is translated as CASSSQARVPGNTIYF.

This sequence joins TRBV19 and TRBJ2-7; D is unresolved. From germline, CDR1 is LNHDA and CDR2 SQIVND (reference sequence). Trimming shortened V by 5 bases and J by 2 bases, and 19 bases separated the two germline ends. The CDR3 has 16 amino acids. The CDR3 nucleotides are TGTGCCAGTAGTTCTAACCCCATAACTACCACCTACGAGCAGTACTTC. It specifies CASSSNPITTTYEQYF.

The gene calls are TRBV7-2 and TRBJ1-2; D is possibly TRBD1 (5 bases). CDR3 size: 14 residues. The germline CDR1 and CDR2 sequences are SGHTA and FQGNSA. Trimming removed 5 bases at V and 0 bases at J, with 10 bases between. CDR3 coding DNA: TGTGCCAGCAGCCCCCAGACAGCTAACTATGGCTACACCTTC. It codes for CASSPQTANYGYTF. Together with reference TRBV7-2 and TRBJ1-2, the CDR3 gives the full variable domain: GAGVSQSPSNKVTEKGKDVELRCDPISGHTALYWYRQSLGQGLEFLIYFQGNSAPDKSGLPSDRFSAERTGGSVSTLTIQRTQQEDSAVYLCASSPQTANYGYTFGSGTRLTVV.

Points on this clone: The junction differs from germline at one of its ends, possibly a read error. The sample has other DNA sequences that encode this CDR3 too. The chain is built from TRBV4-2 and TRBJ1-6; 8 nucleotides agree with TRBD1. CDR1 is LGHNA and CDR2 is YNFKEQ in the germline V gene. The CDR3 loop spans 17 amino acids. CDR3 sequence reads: CASSQGSRGQVNSPLHF. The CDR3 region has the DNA TGTGCCAGCAGCCAAGGTAGTCGGGGACAGGTTAATTCCCCCCTCCACTTT.

In nucleotides, the CDR3 is TGTGCCAGCAGTGAACTAGTCTCCTACGAGCAGTACTTC. This sequence encodes CASSELVSYEQYF. The J gene is TRBJ2-7, the V gene TRBV6-1; D is unresolved. Trimming removed 2 bases from V and 0 bases from J, with 5 bases in between. Germline V CDR1 and CDR2: MNHNS, SASEGT. The CDR3 has 13 amino acids.

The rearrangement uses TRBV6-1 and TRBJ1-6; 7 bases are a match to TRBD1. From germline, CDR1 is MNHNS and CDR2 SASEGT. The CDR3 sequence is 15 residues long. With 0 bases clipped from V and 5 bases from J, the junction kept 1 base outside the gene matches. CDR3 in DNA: TGTGCCAGCAGTGAAGCAACAGGGGATAATTCACCCCTCCACTTT. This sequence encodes CASSEATGDNSPLHF.

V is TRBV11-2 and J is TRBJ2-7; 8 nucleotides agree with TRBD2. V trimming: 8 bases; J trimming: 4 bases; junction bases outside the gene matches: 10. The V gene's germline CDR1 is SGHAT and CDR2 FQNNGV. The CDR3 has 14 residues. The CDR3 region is CASQAAGGLYEQYF. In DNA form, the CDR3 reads TGTGCCAGCCAAGCGGCGGGGGGTCTTTACGAGCAGTACTTC.

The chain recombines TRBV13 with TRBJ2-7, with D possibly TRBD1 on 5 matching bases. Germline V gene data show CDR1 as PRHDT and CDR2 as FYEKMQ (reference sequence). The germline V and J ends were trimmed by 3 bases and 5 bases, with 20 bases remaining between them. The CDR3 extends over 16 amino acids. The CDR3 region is CASSFRNHQGSNEQYF. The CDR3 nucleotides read TGTGCCAGCAGCTTTAGGAACCATCAGGGTTCTAACGAGCAGTACTTC.

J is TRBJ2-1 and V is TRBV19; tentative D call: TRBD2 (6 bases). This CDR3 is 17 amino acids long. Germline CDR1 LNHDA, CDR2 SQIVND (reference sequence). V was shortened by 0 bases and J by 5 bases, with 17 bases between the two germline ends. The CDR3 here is CASSIELWRERDNEQFF. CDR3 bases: TGTGCCAGTAGTATAGAGCTTTGGCGGGAAAGGGACAATGAGCAGTTCTTC.

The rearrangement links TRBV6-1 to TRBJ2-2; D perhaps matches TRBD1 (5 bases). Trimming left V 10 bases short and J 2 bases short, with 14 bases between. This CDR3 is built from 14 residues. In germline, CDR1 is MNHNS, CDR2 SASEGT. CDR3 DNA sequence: TGTGCCACCGACAGCCCATTTAACACCGGGGAGCTGTTTTTT. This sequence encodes CATDSPFNTGELFF.

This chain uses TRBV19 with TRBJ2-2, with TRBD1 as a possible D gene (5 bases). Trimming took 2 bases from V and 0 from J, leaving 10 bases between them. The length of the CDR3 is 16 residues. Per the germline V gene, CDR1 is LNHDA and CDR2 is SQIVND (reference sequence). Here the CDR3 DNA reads TGTGCCAGTAGTATATTTTGGGGCCCGAACACCGGGGAGCTGTTTTTT. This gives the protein CASSIFWGPNTGELFF.

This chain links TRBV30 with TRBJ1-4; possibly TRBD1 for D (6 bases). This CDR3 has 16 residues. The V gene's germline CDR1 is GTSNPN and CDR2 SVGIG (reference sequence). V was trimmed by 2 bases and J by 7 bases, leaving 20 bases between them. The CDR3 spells CAWSLFGGGEGEKLFF. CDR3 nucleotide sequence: TGTGCCTGGAGTCTTTTCGGGGGGGGCGAGGGTGAAAAACTGTTTTTT.

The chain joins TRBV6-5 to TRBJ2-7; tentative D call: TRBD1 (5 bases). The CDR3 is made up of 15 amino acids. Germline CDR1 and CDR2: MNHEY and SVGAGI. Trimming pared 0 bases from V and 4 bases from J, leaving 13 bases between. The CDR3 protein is CASSYSGREGYEQYF. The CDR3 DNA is TGTGCCAGCAGTTACTCGGGCAGGGAAGGGTACGAGCAGTACTTC.

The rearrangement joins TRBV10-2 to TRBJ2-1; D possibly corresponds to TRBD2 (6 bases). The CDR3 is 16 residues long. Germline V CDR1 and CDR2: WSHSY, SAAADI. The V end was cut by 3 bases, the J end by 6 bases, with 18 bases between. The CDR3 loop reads CASSDPVGGESNEQFF. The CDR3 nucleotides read TGCGCCAGCAGTGATCCAGTTGGAGGGGAGAGCAATGAGCAGTTCTTC.

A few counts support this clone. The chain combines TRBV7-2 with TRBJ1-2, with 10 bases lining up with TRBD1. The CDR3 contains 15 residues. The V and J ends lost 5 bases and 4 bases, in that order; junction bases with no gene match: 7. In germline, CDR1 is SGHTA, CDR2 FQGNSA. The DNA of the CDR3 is TGTGCCAGCAGCCTGCGGGACAGGGGCGGCTATGGCTACACCTTC. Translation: CASSLRDRGGYGYTF. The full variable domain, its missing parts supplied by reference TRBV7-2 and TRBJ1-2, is GAGVSQSPSNKVTEKGKDVELRCDPISGHTALYWYRQSLGQGLEFLIYFQGNSAPDKSGLPSDRFSAERTGGSVSTLTIQRTQQEDSAVYLCASSLRDRGGYGYTFGSGTRLTVV.

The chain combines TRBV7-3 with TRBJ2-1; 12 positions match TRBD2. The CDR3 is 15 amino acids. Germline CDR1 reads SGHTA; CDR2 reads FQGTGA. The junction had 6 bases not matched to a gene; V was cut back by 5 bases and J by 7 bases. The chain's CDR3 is CASSPSSGGANEQFF. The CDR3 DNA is TGTGCCAGCAGCCCCTCTAGCGGGGGGGCAAATGAGCAGTTCTTC. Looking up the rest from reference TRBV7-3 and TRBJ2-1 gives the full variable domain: GAGVSQTPSNKVTEKGKYVELRCDPISGHTALYWYRQSLGQGPEFLIYFQGTGAADDSGLPNDRFFAVRPEGSVSTLKIQRTERGDSAVYLCASSPSSGGANEQFFGPGTRLTVL.

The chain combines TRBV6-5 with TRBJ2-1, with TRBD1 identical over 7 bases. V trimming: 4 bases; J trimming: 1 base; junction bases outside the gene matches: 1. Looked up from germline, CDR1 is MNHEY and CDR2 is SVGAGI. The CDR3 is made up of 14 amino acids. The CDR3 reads CASSFRGSYNEQFF. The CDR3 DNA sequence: TGTGCCAGCAGTTTCAGGGGGTCCTACAATGAGCAGTTCTTC.